These T cell receptor beta chains were read from a single sample in a study of shared clonotypes between healthy human individuals. Repertoires were generated with immunoSEQ multiplex PCR, while TCRdb's copy carries only in-frame clones and drops some. The sample holds roughly 380,000 clones, roughly 96% seen once. Source material: memory CD8+ T cells sorted from blood. Receptors originate from a man aged 25 to 40 in good health. The CDR3 runs from the conserved cysteine through the conserved F or W. D genes are given only for firm matches. Size values are once, few and many counts, or a class for expanded clones, and some rows have none.

size	D	J	V	CDR3	DNA
NA	NA	TRBJ2-1	TRBV6-5	CASSTGEGYNEQFF	TGTGCCAGCAGTACGGGAGAGGGTTACAATGAGCAGTTCTTC
NA	TRBD1	TRBJ1-1	TRBV19	CASMGQGNTEAFF	TGTGCCAGTATGGGACAGGGTAACACTGAAGCTTTCTTT
once	TRBD2	TRBJ2-3	TRBV5-4	CASSFQAGVGDTQYF	TGTGCCAGCAGCTTCCAAGCGGGAGTGGGAGATACGCAGTATTTT
NA	TRBD1	TRBJ2-2	TRBV7-6	CASVPSTGAPNTGELFF	TGTGCCAGCGTCCCCTCAACAGGGGCACCCAACACCGGGGAGCTGTTTTTT
once	NA	TRBJ2-2	TRBV6-6	CASRNTGELFF	TGTGCCAGCAGAAACACCGGGGAGCTGTTTTTT
NA	NA	TRBJ1-2	TRBV5-6	CASSFRDSGNYGYTF	TGTGCCAGCAGCTTTCGTGATTCAGGGAACTATGGCTACACCTTC
once	NA	TRBJ1-5	TRBV30	CAWSVRAGRQPQHF	TGTGCCTGGAGTGTTCGGGCAGGGAGGCAGCCCCAGCATTTT
NA	NA	TRBJ2-1	TRBV5-1	CASSPMGPTYNEQFF	TGCGCCAGCAGCCCTATGGGGCCCACATACAATGAGCAGTTCTTC
NA	TRBD1	TRBJ2-5	TRBV28	CASGQGAMETQYF	TGTGCCAGCGGACAGGGGGCGATGGAGACCCAGTACTTC
NA	NA	TRBJ2-3	TRBV25-1	CASSELSAARTDTQYF	TGTGCCAGCAGTGAACTCTCAGCGGCGCGTACAGATACGCAGTATTTT
NA	NA	TRBJ2-5	TRBV18	CASSPPSSGLRETQYF	TGTGCCAGCTCACCACCGAGTTCGGGGTTGCGAGAGACCCAGTACTTC
NA	TRBD2	TRBJ2-5	TRBV4-2	CASSQDGRVAGPAETQYF	TGTGCCAGCAGCCAAGATGGCCGGGTAGCGGGCCCGGCGGAGACCCAGTACTTC
NA	TRBD2	TRBJ2-5	TRBV2	CATKGRWGGETQYF	TGTGCCACCAAGGGAAGGTGGGGAGGGGAGACCCAGTACTTC
NA	TRBD2	TRBJ2-1	TRBV7-2	CASSLAGGNEQFF	TGTGCCAGCAGCCTAGCGGGAGGCAATGAGCAGTTCTTC
NA	TRBD2	TRBJ2-1	TRBV10-2	CASSESKGTSGNYNEQFF	TGCGCCAGCAGTGAGTCTAAGGGGACTAGCGGGAACTACAATGAGCAGTTCTTC
NA	TRBD1	TRBJ1-4	TRBV4-2	CASSSSGGGEKLFF	TGTGCCAGCAGCTCATCAGGGGGGGGTGAAAAACTGTTTTTT
NA	TRBD2	TRBJ2-7	TRBV4-1	CASSSRAGGASYEQYF	TGCGCCAGCAGCTCCCGGGCGGGAGGGGCCTCCTACGAGCAGTACTTC
NA	TRBD2	TRBJ2-7	TRBV28	CASSFGASGSYEQYF	TGTGCCAGCAGTTTTGGGGCTAGCGGGTCCTACGAGCAGTACTTC
NA	TRBD2	TRBJ2-7	TRBV6-1	CASKEASGGAYEQYF	TGTGCCAGCAAGGAGGCCAGCGGGGGGGCCTACGAGCAGTACTTC
NA	TRBD2	TRBJ2-1	TRBV5-6	CASSWTSGSFYNEQFF	TGTGCCAGCAGTTGGACTAGCGGGAGTTTCTACAATGAGCAGTTCTTC
once	NA	TRBJ1-3	TRBV6-1	CASRETYSGNTIYF	TGTGCCAGCAGGGAGACCTACTCTGGAAACACCATATATTTT
NA	TRBD1	TRBJ2-7	TRBV4-2	CASSQDRGHEQYF	TGTGCCAGCAGCCAAGACAGGGGGCACGAGCAGTACTTC
NA	NA	TRBJ2-2	TRBV10-2	CASSVGETRGTGELFF	TGCGCCAGCAGTGTTGGCGAGACTAGGGGCACCGGGGAGCTGTTTTTT
few	NA	TRBJ1-2	TRBV6-5	CASTQGYGYTF	TGTGCCAGCACACAGGGCTATGGCTACACCTTC
NA	TRBD2	TRBJ2-5	TRBV5-1	CASSLDGGRGETQYF	TGCGCCAGCAGCTTGGATGGCGGGAGAGGGGAGACCCAGTACTTC
NA	NA	TRBJ1-2	TRBV5-6	CASSLSHSYGYTF	TGTGCCAGCAGTTTATCGCATAGCTATGGCTACACCTTC
NA	TRBD1	TRBJ1-1	TRBV18	CASSPSDRMNTEAFF	TGTGCCAGCTCACCATCGGACAGGATGAACACTGAAGCTTTCTTT
NA	NA	TRBJ2-2	TRBV21-1	CASSRYTGELFF	TGTGCCAGCAGTCGATACACCGGGGAGCTGTTTTTT
NA	NA	TRBJ1-2	TRBV5-5	CASSAGTLDYGYTF	TGTGCCAGCAGCGCCGGGACCCTGGACTATGGCTACACCTTC
NA	NA	TRBJ1-1	TRBV5-6	CASSHNWGGMNTEAFF	TGTGCCAGCAGTCATAACTGGGGCGGGATGAACACTGAAGCTTTCTTT
NA	TRBD1	TRBJ2-7	TRBV30	CAWSGDRGYEQYF	TGTGCCTGGAGTGGGGACAGGGGGTACGAGCAGTACTTC
NA	TRBD1	TRBJ2-3	TRBV11-3	CASSLRGRTDTQYF	TGTGCCAGCAGCCTCAGGGGGCGCACAGATACGCAGTATTTT
once	TRBD1	TRBJ2-7	TRBV28	CASSTPGQGWGPEQYF	TGTGCCAGCAGTACACCGGGACAGGGGTGGGGCCCCGAGCAGTACTTC
NA	NA	TRBJ2-6	TRBV30	CAWSEDRGTSGANVLTF	TGTGCCTGGAGTGAAGACAGAGGGACCTCTGGGGCCAACGTCCTGACTTTC
NA	NA	TRBJ1-1	TRBV6-1	CASSEHRSTEAFF	TGTGCCAGCAGTGAGCACAGGAGCACTGAAGCTTTCTTT
NA	NA	TRBJ1-1	TRBV30	CAWSVQTVNTEAFF	TGTGCCTGGAGTGTCCAAACCGTGAACACTGAAGCTTTCTTT
NA	NA	TRBJ2-7	TRBV2	CASSEWQGISYEQYF	TGTGCCAGCAGTGAATGGCAGGGGATATCCTACGAGCAGTACTTC